The 31 T cell receptor beta chains given below trace back to one sample, sequenced in a study of cytomegalovirus exposure and HLA in healthy donors. PCR involved 60 Vbeta and 13 Jbeta primers. Some clones are missing from TCRdb's copy, which holds only in-frame ones; the method was immunoSEQ multiplex PCR. The table shows some 150,000 clones, with around 80% occurring only once. Sample: PBMCs. Every receptor here comes from a man aged 18 to 30 in good health and CMV-seropositive.

The rearrangement joins TRBV6-5 to TRBJ1-1; no reliable D call. The germline gives CDR1 MNHEY, CDR2 SVGAGI. The CDR3 contains 14 residues. V lost 5 bases to trimming and J lost 0 bases, with 10 bases between them. The CDR3: CASSQPGMNTEAFF. The DNA of the CDR3 is TGTGCCAGCAGTCAGCCGGGGATGAACACTGAAGCTTTCTTT.

The chain joins TRBV18 to TRBJ2-7; 9 positions match TRBD2. The CDR3 totals 14 residues. Germline-derived CDR1 and CDR2 are KGHSH and LQKENI. V dropped 7 bases and J dropped 1; count of bases not matched to a gene: 5. CDR3 sequence reads: CASLGSGGSYEQYF. In DNA form, the CDR3 reads TGTGCCAGCTTAGGCAGCGGGGGGTCCTACGAGCAGTACTTC.

About this clone: Other DNA sequences of this sample code for an identical CDR3. CDR3 sequence reads: CASRPGGTGQPQHF. DNA for the CDR3: TGTGCCAGCAGACCCGGGGGGACGGGGCAGCCCCAGCATTTT. The chain uses TRBV28 and TRBJ1-5, with TRBD1 as a possible D gene (5 bases). Germline values: CDR1 MDHEN, CDR2 SYDVKM. The CDR3 spans 14 residues. The V end lost 6 bases, the J end lost 7 bases, and 16 bases lay between the germline ends.

The sample holds a few counts of this clone. The chain combines TRBV4-1 with TRBJ2-7; no reliable D call. The CDR3 has 13 residues. The germline V gene has CDR1 MGHRA and CDR2 YSYEKL. The V end was cut by 0 bases, the J end by 5 bases, with 8 bases between. CDR3 sequence: CASSQEGRNEQYF. The CDR3 bases are TGCGCCAGCAGCCAAGAGGGCAGAAACGAGCAGTACTTC.

The genes are TRBV5-4 and TRBJ2-7; 8 positions agree with TRBD2. This CDR3 is 14 amino acids long. Unmatched junction bases numbered 1, after V lost 2 bases and J lost 0 bases. CDR1 is SGHNT, CDR2 YYREEE, per germline (reference sequence). Here the CDR3 reads CASSLLADSYEQYF. Here the CDR3 DNA reads TGTGCCAGCAGCTTACTAGCGGACTCCTACGAGCAGTACTTC.

With respect to this clone: Other nucleotide sequences from this sample produce the same CDR3. The CDR3 DNA follows: TGCGCCAGCAGCCACGGACAGGGATCCGAGCAGTACTTC. This sequence encodes CASSHGQGSEQYF. V and J are TRBV4-1 and TRBJ2-7, with 8 nucleotides matching TRBD1. Germline lookup yields CDR1 MGHRA and CDR2 YSYEKL. The CDR3 covers 13 residues. Trimming took 3 bases from V and 6 from J; bases not matched to a gene: 4.

With respect to this clone: The identical CDR3 is also encoded by other nucleotide sequences in the sample. The chain uses TRBV11-2 and TRBJ2-7; TRBD1 agrees at 11 bases. This CDR3 region has 14 residues. With V trimmed by 3 bases and J by 3 bases, 1 base remained unmatched. The germline V gene has CDR1 SGHAT and CDR2 FQNNGV. Here the CDR3 DNA reads TGTGCCAGCAGCTTGGGGACAGGGGGCTACGAGCAGTACTTC. This gives the protein CASSLGTGGYEQYF. The entire variable domain, with the rest obtained from reference TRBV11-2 and TRBJ2-7, is as follows: EAGVAQSPRYKIIEKRQSVAFWCNPISGHATLYWYQQILGQGPKLLIQFQNNGVVDDSQLPKDRFSAERLKGVDSTLKIQPAKLEDSAVYLCASSLGTGGYEQYFGPGTRLTVT.

The chain has TRBV4-1 and TRBJ1-2; 12 bases line up with TRBD1. With 4 bases clipped from V and 1 base from J, the junction kept 1 base outside the gene matches. The CDR3 has 15 residues. The germline V gene has CDR1 MGHRA and CDR2 YSYEKL. CDR3 loop: CASSRDRGLNYGYTF. For the CDR3, the DNA is TGCGCCAGCAGCCGGGACAGGGGGCTTAACTATGGCTACACCTTC.

This clone was detected only a few times. V and J are TRBV4-2 and TRBJ2-5; no clear D. The germline gives CDR1 LGHNA, CDR2 YNFKEQ. V dropped 0 bases and J dropped 1 base, with 6 bases sitting between them. CDR3 size: 14 residues. CDR3 DNA sequence: TGTGCCAGCAGCCAAGAGTCCTCCCAAGAGACCCAGTACTTC. It is translated as CASSQESSQETQYF.

The chain is built from TRBV29-1 and TRBJ2-5; 7 bases line up with TRBD1. Germline CDR1 SQVTM, CDR2 ANQGSEA. V was clipped by 5 bases and J by 5 bases; unmatched bases: 11. CDR3 length: 14 residues. This CDR3 reads CSVKATGVAETQYF. In DNA form, the CDR3 reads TGCAGCGTTAAGGCTACAGGGGTCGCCGAGACCCAGTACTTC.

The chain employs TRBV11-2 and TRBJ2-1; 10 nucleotides agree with TRBD2. Germline CDR1 reads SGHAT; CDR2 reads FQNNGV. With 2 bases clipped from V and 4 bases from J, the junction kept 2 bases outside the gene matches. The CDR3 contains 15 residues. The CDR3 is CASSLLTSGYNEQFF. DNA for the CDR3: TGTGCCAGCAGCTTATTGACTAGCGGGTACAATGAGCAGTTCTTC.

This chain uses TRBV27 with TRBJ1-1, with D possibly matching TRBD1 (5 bases). Trimming left V 7 bases short and J 1 base short, with 10 bases between. This CDR3 has 13 residues. The germline gives CDR1 MNHEY, CDR2 SMNVEV (reference sequence). The CDR3 bases are TGTGCCAGCAAGGACACCGAGAACACTGAAGCTTTCTTT. Protein: CASKDTENTEAFF.

This clone was counted once. The chain carries TRBV7-8 and TRBJ2-3; tentative D call: TRBD2 (5 bases). V lost 5 bases to trimming and J lost 1 base, with 16 bases between them. Germline CDR1 SGHVS, CDR2 FQNEAQ. This CDR3 contains 16 residues. The CDR3 here is CASSHSARDRTDTQYF. CDR3 DNA: TGTGCCAGCAGCCACTCTGCCCGGGATCGCACAGATACGCAGTATTTT.

The CDR3 spells CASSHPPSGTHYEQYF. CDR3 in DNA: TGTGCCAGCAGCCACCCACCTAGCGGTACCCACTACGAGCAGTACTTC. This chain links TRBV7-9 with TRBJ2-5; 7 bases are a match to TRBD2. The end of the DNA is better explained by TRBJ2-7, so the J call may be wrong. This CDR3 spans 16 amino acids. Germline V gives CDR1 SEHNR, CDR2 FQNEAQ (reference sequence).

This chain joins TRBV30 and TRBJ1-1; D remains ambiguous. V was cut by 3 bases and J by 0 bases, with 8 bases left in between. The CDR3 runs 13 residues. Germline assignment: CDR1 GTSNPN and CDR2 SVGIG (reference sequence). CDR3 DNA sequence: TGTGCCTGGAGAGCTCAAATGAACACTGAAGCTTTCTTT. Translating it yields CAWRAQMNTEAFF.

This clone was counted a single time. The CDR3 nucleotides read TGTGCCAGCAGTTACTCCCCGACGGAGGGGGCTGAAAAACTGTTTTTT. The encoded protein is CASSYSPTEGAEKLFF. This chain uses TRBV6-5 with TRBJ1-4; 7 nucleotides agree with TRBD1. This CDR3 has 16 amino acids. The germline gives CDR1 MNHEY, CDR2 SVGAGI. The junction had 8 bases not matched to a gene; V was cut back by 0 bases and J by 7 bases.

The chain is built from TRBV11-1 and TRBJ2-7; 12 positions agree with TRBD2. The CDR3 contains 15 residues. The V gene's germline CDR1 is SGHAT and CDR2 FQDESV (reference sequence). Trimming cost V 4 bases and J 5 bases; bases outside gene matches: 6. CDR3 amino acids: CASSYRLAGADEQYF. The CDR3, as DNA: TGTGCCAGCAGCTACCGACTAGCGGGAGCAGACGAGCAGTACTTC.

V gene TRBV5-1 combines with J gene TRBJ2-5; D may be TRBD2 (6 bases). The germline V and J ends were trimmed by 1 base and 0 bases, with 13 bases remaining between them. CDR1 and CDR2 from the germline V gene are SGHRS and YFSETQ. The CDR3 loop spans 16 amino acids. The CDR3 nucleotides are TGCGCCAGCAGCTTGTTTGGGGGGACGAACCAAGAGACCCAGTACTTC. Translated: CASSLFGGTNQETQYF.

The chain joins TRBV11-2 to TRBJ1-2; no firm D call. The V and J ends lost 5 bases and 3 bases respectively, with 16 bases between them. The CDR3 runs to 15 residues. The germline CDR1 and CDR2 sequences are SGHAT and FQNNGV. The CDR3 DNA reads as TGTGCCAGCAGCGCGAGGGAGGGTCCCCACTATGGCTACACCTTC. Translated: CASSAREGPHYGYTF.

This sequence joins TRBV5-6 and TRBJ1-3; D is undetermined. The germline V gene has CDR1 SGHDT and CDR2 YYEEEE. There are 15 residues in the CDR3. V was cut by 4 bases and J by 3 bases, with 14 bases left in between. CDR3 in DNA: TGTGCCAGCAGCCCGGTGAACAGTGTTGGAAACACCATATATTTT. It codes for CASSPVNSVGNTIYF.

This chain connects TRBV28 to TRBJ1-1; D remains ambiguous. CDR1 and CDR2 from the germline V gene are MDHEN and SYDVKM. The CDR3 contains 11 residues. Trimming shortened V by 4 bases and J by 4 bases, and 4 bases separated the two germline ends. The CDR3 DNA is TGTGCCAGCAGTTGGAGCACTGAAGCTTTCTTT. Its protein product is CASSWSTEAFF.

This sequence joins TRBV7-9 and TRBJ2-3; 13 bases map to TRBD2. Germline V gene data show CDR1 as SEHNR and CDR2 as FQNEAQ (reference sequence). The CDR3 sequence is 18 residues long. The V segment lost 6 bases and the J segment 4 bases; nucleotides outside the gene matches: 13. CDR3 region: CASSPNHFTSGRADTQYF. As DNA, the CDR3 is TGTGCCAGCAGTCCTAACCATTTTACTAGCGGGAGGGCAGATACGCAGTATTTT.

The chain has TRBV30 and TRBJ1-1; 9 positions agree with TRBD1. Germline values: CDR1 GTSNPN, CDR2 SVGIG (reference sequence). V gave up 5 bases and J gave up 11 bases; unmatched junction bases: 6. This CDR3 contains 11 residues. CDR3 loop: CAWDRGRKAFF. The CDR3 DNA reads as TGTGCCTGGGACAGGGGGAGGAAGGCTTTCTTT.

The J gene is TRBJ2-3, the V gene TRBV5-1; the D gene is possibly TRBD2 (7 bases). This CDR3 has 15 amino acids. Germline CDR1 SGHRS, CDR2 YFSETQ. Trimming pared 1 base from V and 5 bases from J, leaving 14 bases between. As DNA, the CDR3 is TGCGCCAGCAGCTTGAACGGGGGGCGAGTAGATACGCAGTATTTT. It specifies CASSLNGGRVDTQYF.

This clone was counted a single time. The V and J genes are TRBV6-6 and TRBJ2-2, with D perhaps TRBD2 (5 bases). Trimming pared 6 bases from V and 5 bases from J, leaving 13 bases between. Germline-derived CDR1 and CDR2 are MNHNY and SVGAGI (reference sequence). This CDR3 has 14 residues. The CDR3 reads CASRDNSGTGELFF. The CDR3 DNA reads TGTGCCAGCAGAGACAACTCGGGAACCGGGGAGCTGTTTTTT.

The chain couples TRBV28 to TRBJ2-2; 7 bases match TRBD1. Trimming cost V 3 bases and J 0 bases; bases outside gene matches: 19. This CDR3 has 21 amino acids. The germline V gene has CDR1 MDHEN and CDR2 SYDVKM. CDR3 coding DNA: TGTGCCAGCAGTTTCCCACCCCGCCTCAGACAGGGCCAAACGAACACCGGGGAGCTGTTTTTT. This encodes CASSFPPRLRQGQTNTGELFF.

The chain couples TRBV5-1 to TRBJ2-2, with D tentatively TRBD1 (6 bases). Between the trimmed V and J ends, which lost 0 bases and 0 bases, there was a span of 9 bases. The CDR3 contains 16 residues. Germline CDR1 reads SGHRS; CDR2 reads YFSETQ. CDR3 amino acids: CASSLVRTANTGELFF. The CDR3 DNA reads TGCGCCAGCAGCTTGGTGCGGACAGCGAACACCGGGGAGCTGTTTTTT.

This clone was observed a single time. This chain joins TRBV18 and TRBJ2-5, with D maybe TRBD1 (6 bases). V lost 3 bases to trimming and J lost 1 base, with 9 bases between them. The germline CDR1 and CDR2 sequences are KGHSH and LQKENI. The CDR3 runs 14 residues. The CDR3 loop reads CASSPPQGQETQYF. CDR3 DNA sequence: TGTGCCAGCTCACCCCCACAGGGCCAAGAGACCCAGTACTTC.

This chain connects TRBV4-1 to TRBJ2-7; 8 positions match TRBD2. CDR3 length: 17 amino acids. The V and J ends lost 1 base and 3 bases, in that order; junction bases with no gene match: 11. Germline V gene lookup returns CDR1 MGHRA and CDR2 YSYEKL. CDR3 nucleotide sequence: TGCGCCAGCAGCCAAGCGGGGGGGCGGACGCTACTCTACGAGCAGTACTTC. It codes for CASSQAGGRTLLYEQYF.

The rearrangement joins TRBV19 to TRBJ2-3; 7 bases match TRBD2. Germline V gene data show CDR1 as LNHDA and CDR2 as SQIVND (reference sequence). The CDR3 is 16 residues long. J was trimmed by 0 bases and V by 5 bases; bases with no gene match: 8. In DNA, the CDR3 is TGTGCCAGTAGTGCCTCTAGCGGATCTAGCACAGATACGCAGTATTTT. The encoded protein is CASSASSGSSTDTQYF.

The chain carries TRBV28 and TRBJ1-1; 8 positions agree with TRBD1. Germline CDR1 reads MDHEN; CDR2 reads SYDVKM. The CDR3 spans 15 residues. V dropped 4 bases and J dropped 5; count of bases not matched to a gene: 9. CDR3 protein: CASSYSGQGETEAFF. DNA for the CDR3: TGTGCCAGCAGTTACTCCGGACAGGGAGAAACTGAAGCTTTCTTT.